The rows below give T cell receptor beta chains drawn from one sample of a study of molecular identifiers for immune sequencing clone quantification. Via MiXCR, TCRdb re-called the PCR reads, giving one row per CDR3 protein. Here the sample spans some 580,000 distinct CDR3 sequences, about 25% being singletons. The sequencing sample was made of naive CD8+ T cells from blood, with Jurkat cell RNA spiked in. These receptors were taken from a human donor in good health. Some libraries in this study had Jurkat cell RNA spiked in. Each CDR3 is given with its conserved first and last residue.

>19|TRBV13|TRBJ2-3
CASSLIGPAGGGGTDTQYF
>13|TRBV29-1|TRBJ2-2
CSVDWANTGELFF
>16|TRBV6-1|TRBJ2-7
CASSPFGLAGSYEQYF
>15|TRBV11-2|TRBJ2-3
CASSMDGTPVDTQYF
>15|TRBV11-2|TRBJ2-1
CASSPLRASYNEQFF
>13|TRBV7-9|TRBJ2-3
CASSSPIGDTQYF
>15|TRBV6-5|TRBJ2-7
CASTTKTGVIDEQYF
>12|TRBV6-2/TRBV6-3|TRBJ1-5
CASSYARRPQHF
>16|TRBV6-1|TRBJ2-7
CASSEVRAQGLREQYF
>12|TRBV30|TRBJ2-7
CASEGTSHEQYF
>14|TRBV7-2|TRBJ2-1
CASSWAGQVDEQFF
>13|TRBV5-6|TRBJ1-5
CASSLTTDQPQHF
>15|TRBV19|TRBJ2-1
CASSISPPRWNEQFF
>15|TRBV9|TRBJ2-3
CASSVEDLSTNTQYF
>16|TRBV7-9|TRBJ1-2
CASSSAGQETNYGYTF
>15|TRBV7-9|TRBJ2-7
CASSLAEGSSYEQYF
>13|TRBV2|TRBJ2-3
CASWDPPTDTQYF
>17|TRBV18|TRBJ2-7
CASSPPIEGVVPYEQYF
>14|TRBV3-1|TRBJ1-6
CASTPGRLGLNLHF
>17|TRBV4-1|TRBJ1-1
CASSQGLLQGEHTEAFF
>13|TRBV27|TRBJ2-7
CASRAVGSYEQYF
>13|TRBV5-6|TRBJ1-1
CASSITDSAEAFF
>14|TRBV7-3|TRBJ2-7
CASSSGTSGGEQYF
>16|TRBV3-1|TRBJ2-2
CANSQAGSGRTGELFF
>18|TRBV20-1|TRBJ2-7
CSAREMGLAGGHVYEQYF
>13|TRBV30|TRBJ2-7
CAWSDGLTYEQYF
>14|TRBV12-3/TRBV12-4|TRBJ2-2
CASSFRGATGELFF
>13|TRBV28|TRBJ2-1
CASSAYPQNEQFF
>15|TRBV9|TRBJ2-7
CASSSGDRAVSEQYF
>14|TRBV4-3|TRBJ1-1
CASSQDYGRYEAFF
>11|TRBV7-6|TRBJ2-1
CASSLGGRQFF
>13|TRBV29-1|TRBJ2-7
CSVGGTAKYEQYF
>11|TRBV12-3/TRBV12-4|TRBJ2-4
CASSSVNIQYF
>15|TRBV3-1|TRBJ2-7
CASSQGASAGDEQYF
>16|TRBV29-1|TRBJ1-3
CSVEGDGDRSGNTIYF
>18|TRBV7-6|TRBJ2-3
CASSPTPASGGWGDTQYF
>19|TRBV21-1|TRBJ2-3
CASPKSGLADPSSTDTQYF
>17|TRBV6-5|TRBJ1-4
CASSYGYRDPTNEKLFF
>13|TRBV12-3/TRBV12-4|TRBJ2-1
CASSLETYNEQFF
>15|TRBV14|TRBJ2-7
CASSLLAGDIYEQYF
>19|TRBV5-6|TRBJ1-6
CASSLPRLSTGSYNSPLHF
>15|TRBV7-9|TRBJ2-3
CASSSGQGLTDTQYF
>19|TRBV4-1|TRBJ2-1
CASSHPTWVGEGTHNEQFF
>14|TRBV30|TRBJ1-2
CAWSDGIKGYGYTF
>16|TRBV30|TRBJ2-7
CAWSDALAGVAGEQYF
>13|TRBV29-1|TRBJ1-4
CSVEGGDSRLKSF
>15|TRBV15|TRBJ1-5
CATSRTRGGNQPQHF
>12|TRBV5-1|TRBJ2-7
CASSLEGHEQYF
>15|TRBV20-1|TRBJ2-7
CSARGWAVDPYEQYF
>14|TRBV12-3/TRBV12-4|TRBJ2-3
CASLPGLATDTQYF
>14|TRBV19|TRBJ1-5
CASSLGISNQPQHF
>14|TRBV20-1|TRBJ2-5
CSAHQIGMGETQYF
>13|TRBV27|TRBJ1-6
CASRITGNSPLHF
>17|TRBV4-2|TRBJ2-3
CASSQGVAGTSTDTQYF
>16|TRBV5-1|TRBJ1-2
CASSQGQGWSNYGYTF
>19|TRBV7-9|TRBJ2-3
CASSLSPSGGRPYTDTQYF
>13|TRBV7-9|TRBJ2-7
CASSLGGLIEQYF
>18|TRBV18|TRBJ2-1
CASSPPTFRDLSYNEQFF
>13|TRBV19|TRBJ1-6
CASSIGANSPLHF